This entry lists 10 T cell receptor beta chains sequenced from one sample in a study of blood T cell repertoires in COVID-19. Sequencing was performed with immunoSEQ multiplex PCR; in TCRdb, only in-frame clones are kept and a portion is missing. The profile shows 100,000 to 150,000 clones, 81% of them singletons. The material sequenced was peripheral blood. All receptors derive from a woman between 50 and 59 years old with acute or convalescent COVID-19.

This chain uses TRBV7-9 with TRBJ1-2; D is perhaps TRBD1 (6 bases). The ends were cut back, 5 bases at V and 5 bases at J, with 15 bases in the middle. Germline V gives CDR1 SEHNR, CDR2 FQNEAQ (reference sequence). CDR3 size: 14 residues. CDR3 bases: TGTGCCAGCAGCCCAGAACAGGGACGGTATGGCTACACCTTC. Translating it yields CASSPEQGRYGYTF. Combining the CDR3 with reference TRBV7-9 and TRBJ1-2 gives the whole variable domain DTGVSQNPRHKITKRGQNVTFRCDPISEHNRLYWYRQTLGQGPEFLTYFQNEAQLEKSRLLSDRFSAERPKGSFSTLEIQRTEQGDSAMYLCASSPEQGRYGYTFGSGTRLTVV.

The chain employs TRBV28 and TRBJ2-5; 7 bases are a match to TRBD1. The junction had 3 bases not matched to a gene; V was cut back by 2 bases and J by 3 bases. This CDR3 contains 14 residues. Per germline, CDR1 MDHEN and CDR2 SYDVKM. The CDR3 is CASSLVGQKETQYF. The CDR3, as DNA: TGTGCCAGCAGTTTAGTGGGACAGAAAGAGACCCAGTACTTC.

CDR3 sequence reads: CASSPAEGAPNYGYTF. CDR3 coding DNA: TGTGCCAGCTCACCAGCCGAAGGGGCCCCTAACTATGGCTACACCTTC. This chain connects TRBV18 to TRBJ1-2; possibly TRBD1 for D (5 bases). V lost 2 bases, J lost 0 bases, and 13 bases lay in between. The CDR3 spans 16 residues. Germline values: CDR1 KGHSH, CDR2 LQKENI.

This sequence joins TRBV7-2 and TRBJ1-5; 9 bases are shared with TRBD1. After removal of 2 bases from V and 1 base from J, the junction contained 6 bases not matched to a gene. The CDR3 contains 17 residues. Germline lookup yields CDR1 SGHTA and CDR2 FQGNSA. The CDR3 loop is CASSLTRDRVSNQPQHF. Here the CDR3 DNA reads TGTGCCAGCAGCTTAACCCGGGACAGGGTGAGCAATCAGCCCCAGCATTTT.

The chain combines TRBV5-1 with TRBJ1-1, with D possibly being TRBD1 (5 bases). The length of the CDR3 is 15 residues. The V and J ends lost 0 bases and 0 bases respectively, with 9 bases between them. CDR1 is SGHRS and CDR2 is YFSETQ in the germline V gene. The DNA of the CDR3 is TGCGCCAGCAGCTTGGGACAGATCATGAACACTGAAGCTTTCTTT. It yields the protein CASSLGQIMNTEAFF.

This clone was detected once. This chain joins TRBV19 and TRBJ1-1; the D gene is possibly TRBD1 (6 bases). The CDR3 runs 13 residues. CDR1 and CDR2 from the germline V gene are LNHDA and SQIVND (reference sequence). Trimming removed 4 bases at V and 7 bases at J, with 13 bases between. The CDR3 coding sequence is TGTGCCAGTAGTACCCCACAGGGACGTGAAGCTTTCTTT. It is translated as CASSTPQGREAFF.

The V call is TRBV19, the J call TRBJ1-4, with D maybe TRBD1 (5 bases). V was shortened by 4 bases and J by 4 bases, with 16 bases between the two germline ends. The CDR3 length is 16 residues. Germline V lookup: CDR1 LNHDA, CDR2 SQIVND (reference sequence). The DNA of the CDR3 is TGTGCCAGTAGTACCCCGCGCGGGGCACTTAATGAAAAACTGTTTTTT. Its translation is CASSTPRGALNEKLFF.

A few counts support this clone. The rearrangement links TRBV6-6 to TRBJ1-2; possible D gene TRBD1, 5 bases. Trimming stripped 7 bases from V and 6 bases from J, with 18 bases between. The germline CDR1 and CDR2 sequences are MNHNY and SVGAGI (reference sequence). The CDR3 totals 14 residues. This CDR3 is CASNGAGRVDGYTF. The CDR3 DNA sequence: TGTGCCAGCAATGGGGCCGGGAGGGTTGATGGCTACACCTTC.

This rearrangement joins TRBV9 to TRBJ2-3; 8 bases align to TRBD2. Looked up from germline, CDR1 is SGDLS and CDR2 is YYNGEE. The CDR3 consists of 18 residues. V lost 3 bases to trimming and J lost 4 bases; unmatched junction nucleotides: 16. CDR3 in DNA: TGTGCCAGCAGCGCCCGACTAGCGAGCTCACTTGTGGCAGATACGCAGTATTTT. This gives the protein CASSARLASSLVADTQYF.

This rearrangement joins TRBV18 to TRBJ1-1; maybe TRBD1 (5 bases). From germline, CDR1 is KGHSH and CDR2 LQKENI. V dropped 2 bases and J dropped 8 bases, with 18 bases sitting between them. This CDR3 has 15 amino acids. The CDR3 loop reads CASSPNRLGAGEAFF. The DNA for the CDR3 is TGTGCCAGCTCACCAAATAGACTTGGGGCAGGCGAAGCTTTCTTT. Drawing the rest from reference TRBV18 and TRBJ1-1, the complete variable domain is NAGVMQNPRHLVRRRGQEARLRCSPMKGHSHVYWYRQLPEEGLKFMVYLQKENIIDESGMPKERFSAEFPKEGPSILRIQQVVRGDSAAYFCASSPNRLGAGEAFFGQGTRLTVV.